The T cell receptor beta chain under discussion was sequenced for a study of blood T cell repertoires in COVID-19. Study-level information: T cells, B-cell-depleted T cells, or PBMCs supplied cDNA or gDNA.

Using immunoSEQ multiplex PCR, the repertoire was profiled, and TCRdb retains in-frame clones only, with some absent. The sample contains 250,000 to 400,000 clones, more than 70% of which appear only once. Germline values: CDR1 MNHEY, CDR2 SMNVEV (reference sequence). J lost 4 bases, V lost 4 bases, and 15 bases had no gene match. The CDR3 is 19 amino acids. V is TRBV27 and J is TRBJ2-1, with 11 nucleotides matching TRBD2. The sequencing input was peripheral blood. The clonotype originates from a woman aged 25-40 years with COVID-19, enrolled during active disease. The CDR3 loop is CASSSPSSGGAIWYNEQFF. For the CDR3, the DNA is TGTGCCAGCAGTTCACCCAGTAGCGGGGGGGCCATTTGGTACAATGAGCAGTTCTTC.